A single sample is the source of the 24 T cell receptor beta chains below, sequenced in a study of cytomegalovirus exposure and HLA in healthy donors. Both 60 Vbeta primers and 13 Jbeta primers went into the PCR. Sequencing used immunoSEQ multiplex PCR; TCRdb keeps in-frame clones, though not all of them. Of nearly 100,000 clones listed, roughly three quarters were seen once; the top ten hold 15% to 20%. Sequencing was carried out using PBMCs. The receptor source for this set is a woman in her fifties or sixties in good health and CMV-seropositive.

This chain uses TRBV4-1 with TRBJ1-1, with D perhaps TRBD1 (5 bases). Germline assignment: CDR1 MGHRA and CDR2 YSYEKL. V lost 5 bases and J 4 bases, leaving 17 bases between the germline ends. The CDR3 spans 15 residues. The CDR3 is CASSLSRGGGTEAFF. Here the CDR3 DNA reads TGCGCCAGCAGCTTGAGCCGGGGGGGTGGCACTGAAGCTTTCTTT.

This clone was observed once. The chain's CDR3 is CASSPLREEQYF. In nucleotides, the CDR3 is TGTGCCAGCTCACCCCTAAGGGAGGAGCAGTACTTC. The chain links TRBV18 to TRBJ2-7, with TRBD2 as a possible D gene (5 bases). This CDR3 comprises 12 residues. The ends were cut back, 3 bases at V and 7 bases at J, with 10 bases in the middle. Per germline, CDR1 KGHSH and CDR2 LQKENI. The full variable domain, its missing parts supplied by reference TRBV18 and TRBJ2-7, is NAGVMQNPRHLVRRRGQEARLRCSPMKGHSHVYWYRQLPEEGLKFMVYLQKENIIDESGMPKERFSAEFPKEGPSILRIQQVVRGDSAAYFCASSPLREEQYFGPGTRLTVT.

The genes are TRBV19 and TRBJ2-7, with D possibly being TRBD1 (6 bases). CDR1 and CDR2 from the germline V gene are LNHDA and SQIVND (reference sequence). Trimming removed 5 bases at V and 3 bases at J, with 17 bases between. The CDR3 length is 15 residues. The DNA for the CDR3 is TGTGCCAGTAGTCCACGGGACAACGAAATCTACGAGCAGTACTTC. It translates to CASSPRDNEIYEQYF.

Concerning this clone itself: The junction departs from germline at one end; a sequencing error may be responsible. The rearrangement joins TRBV7-7 to TRBJ2-1; a possible D gene is TRBD2 (6 bases). CDR3 size: 15 residues. Per the germline V gene, CDR1 is SSHAT and CDR2 is FNYEAQ (reference sequence). This CDR3 is CASSLVLGGYNEQFF. CDR3 bases: TGTGCTAGCAGCTTAGTTTTGGGGGGCTACAATGAGCAGTTCTTC.

The J gene is TRBJ1-1, the V gene TRBV11-3, with D uncertain. Trimming left V 2 bases short and J 1 base short, with 5 bases between. The CDR3 has 13 amino acids. Germline V lookup: CDR1 SGHNT, CDR2 YENEEA. The CDR3 DNA reads as TGTGCCAGCAGCTTATCCGGGAACACTGAAGCTTTCTTT. Its protein is CASSLSGNTEAFF.

A single count supports this clone. The rearrangement links TRBV2 to TRBJ2-6; 7 nucleotides agree with TRBD1. V shed 6 bases and J 1 base; nucleotides not matched to a gene: 6. Germline CDR1 SNHLY, CDR2 FYNNEI. The CDR3 sequence is 16 residues long. CDR3 amino acids: CASRRGLSSGANVLTF. For the CDR3, the DNA is TGTGCCAGCAGAAGGGGGCTGTCTTCTGGGGCCAACGTCCTGACTTTC.

This rearrangement joins TRBV2 to TRBJ2-1; 11 bases align to TRBD2. The junction had 3 bases not matched to a gene; V was cut back by 4 bases and J by 7 bases. Germline CDR1 reads SNHLY; CDR2 reads FYNNEI. This CDR3 is built from 14 residues. CDR3 nucleotide sequence: TGTGCCAGCAGTGGACTAGCGGGACGGAATGAGCAGTTCTTC. The encoded protein is CASSGLAGRNEQFF.

J is TRBJ1-2 and V is TRBV6-5; TRBD1 matches 10 bases. Germline V CDR1 and CDR2: MNHEY, SVGAGI. V lost 4 bases, J lost 1 base, and 3 bases stayed unmatched. This CDR3 is 15 amino acids long. In DNA, the CDR3 is TGTGCCAGCAGTTGGGGACAGGGGCTTAACTATGGCTACACCTTC. Its translation: CASSWGQGLNYGYTF.

This rearrangement joins TRBV7-3 to TRBJ2-1; D is possibly TRBD2 (6 bases). The CDR3 spans 13 residues. The V gene lost 5 bases and the J gene lost 9 bases, with 14 bases spanning the gap. CDR1 SGHTA and CDR2 FQGTGA come from the germline V gene. This chain's CDR3 is CASSTILGGEQFF. CDR3 DNA: TGTGCCAGCAGCACAATATTGGGGGGTGAGCAGTTCTTC.

This clone has just one count. V and J are TRBV27 and TRBJ2-7; the match to TRBD2 covers 12 bases. The CDR3 loop spans 16 amino acids. Per the germline V gene, CDR1 is MNHEY and CDR2 is SMNVEV (reference sequence). V gave up 6 bases and J gave up 4 bases; unmatched junction bases: 10. CDR3 coding DNA: TGTGCCAGCAGCCGACTAGCGGGAGCTCTTTTATACGAGCAGTACTTC. The encoded protein is CASSRLAGALLYEQYF.

The chain links TRBV28 to TRBJ1-5, with D maybe TRBD1 (6 bases). The length of the CDR3 is 15 residues. Trimming shortened V by 3 bases and J by 4 bases, and 13 bases separated the two germline ends. CDR1 is MDHEN, CDR2 SYDVKM, per germline. For the CDR3, the DNA is TGTGCCAGCAGTTTTTCAGGGGCGGATAATCAGCCCCAGCATTTT. This sequence encodes CASSFSGADNQPQHF.

The chain links TRBV6-1 to TRBJ1-2; 9 bases map to TRBD1. The germline V gene has CDR1 MNHNS and CDR2 SASEGT. The V segment lost 3 bases and the J segment 4 bases; nucleotides outside the gene matches: 6. There are 15 residues in the CDR3. The CDR3: CASSDPGTGTYGYTF. CDR3 sequence (DNA): TGTGCCAGCAGTGATCCCGGGACAGGGACCTATGGCTACACCTTC.

The chain has TRBV4-1 and TRBJ1-2; 11 bases fit TRBD1. V dropped 0 bases and J dropped 8; count of bases not matched to a gene: 8. The germline V gene encodes CDR1 MGHRA and CDR2 YSYEKL. This CDR3 spans 16 amino acids. CDR3 nucleotide sequence: TGCGCCAGCAGCCAAGATATCGGACAGGGGGCGCGGGGCTACACCTTC. It codes for CASSQDIGQGARGYTF.

The rearrangement uses TRBV9 and TRBJ2-3, with D unclear. The V gene lost 0 bases and the J gene lost 6 bases, with 5 bases spanning the gap. Germline V gene lookup returns CDR1 SGDLS and CDR2 YYNGEE. The CDR3 is 12 residues long. Written as DNA, the CDR3 is TGTGCCAGCAGCGTAGAGAGGGATACGCAGTATTTT. Translated, it gives CASSVERDTQYF.

V usage is TRBV12-5 and J usage is TRBJ2-7; 16 bases map to TRBD2. This CDR3 is built from 17 residues. Germline V gene data show CDR1 as LGHNT and CDR2 as FRNRAP. After removal of 6 bases from V and 3 bases from J, the junction contained 8 bases not matched to a gene. CDR3: CASGRGLAGGPLYEQYF. The DNA for the CDR3 is TGTGCTAGTGGACGGGGACTAGCGGGAGGGCCGCTCTACGAGCAGTACTTC.

The J gene is TRBJ2-1, the V gene TRBV28; TRBD2 matches at 16 bases. The CDR3 is 15 amino acids. J lost 7 bases, V lost 6 bases, and 3 bases had no gene match. Germline V gene lookup returns CDR1 MDHEN and CDR2 SYDVKM. The DNA of the CDR3 is TGTGCCAGCAGACTGGGACTAGCGGGAGGGAATGAGCAGTTCTTC. Translation: CASRLGLAGGNEQFF.

The chain is built from TRBV5-4 and TRBJ2-1, with 13 positions matching TRBD2. Trimming took 4 bases from V and 0 from J; bases not matched to a gene: 1. Germline V CDR1 and CDR2: SGHNT, YYREEE (reference sequence). The CDR3 spans 16 residues. The CDR3 nucleotides read TGTGCCAGCAGCACTAGCGGGGGGGGCTCCTACAATGAGCAGTTCTTC. As protein: CASSTSGGGSYNEQFF.

The rearrangement links TRBV25-1 to TRBJ1-4; TRBD1 matches 9 bases. Germline V lookup: CDR1 MGHDK, CDR2 SYGVNS. Losses at the gene ends were 0 bases for V and 7 bases for J; bases not matched to a gene: 3. The CDR3 sequence is 15 residues long. The CDR3 reads CASSEYPGQGEKLFF. The CDR3 DNA reads as TGTGCCAGCAGTGAATACCCGGGACAGGGTGAAAAACTGTTTTTT.

This clone was picked up a small number of times. The chain carries TRBV19 and TRBJ1-1; D is undetermined. The CDR3 contains 15 residues. Trimming shortened V by 5 bases and J by 0 bases, and 13 bases separated the two germline ends. Germline values: CDR1 LNHDA, CDR2 SQIVND (reference sequence). In DNA, the CDR3 is TGTGCCAGTAGTGTCACAGTTATCATGAACACTGAAGCTTTCTTT. Translation gives CASSVTVIMNTEAFF.

The genes are TRBV27 and TRBJ1-1, with D tentatively TRBD1 (5 bases). Germline CDR1 is MNHEY and CDR2 is SMNVEV (reference sequence). This CDR3 has 14 residues. V was shortened by 6 bases and J by 0 bases, with 11 bases between the two germline ends. CDR3 loop: CASRRGGVNTEAFF. The CDR3, as DNA: TGTGCCAGCAGGAGGGGAGGGGTGAACACTGAAGCTTTCTTT.

In its sample, this clone was seen a few times. V gene TRBV13 combines with J gene TRBJ2-3; D gene uncertain. The germline CDR1 and CDR2 sequences are PRHDT and FYEKMQ (reference sequence). V shed 4 bases and J shed 0 bases, with 5 bases lying between them. This CDR3 region has 13 residues. The CDR3 DNA follows: TGTGCCAGCAGCTCCGGTAGCACAGATACGCAGTATTTT. This encodes CASSSGSTDTQYF.

The CDR3 region is CASSRDRAANGPQHF. The CDR3, as DNA: TGTGCCAGCAGTAGAGACAGGGCCGCTAACGGTCCCCAGCATTTT. The chain couples TRBV6-5 to TRBJ1-5, with 7 bases that match TRBD1. The CDR3 length is 15 residues. Unmatched junction bases numbered 14, after V lost 5 bases and J lost 10 bases. Germline V CDR1 and CDR2: MNHEY, SVGAGI.

The chain uses TRBV27 and TRBJ2-7; 10 nucleotides line up with TRBD2. Trimming removed 3 bases from V and 6 bases from J; junction bases left unmatched: 8. Germline V gene lookup returns CDR1 MNHEY and CDR2 SMNVEV (reference sequence). The CDR3 contains 15 residues. The CDR3 sequence: CASSFSLAGVREQYF. For the CDR3, the DNA is TGTGCCAGCAGTTTTTCCCTAGCGGGAGTTCGCGAGCAGTACTTC.

V usage is TRBV2 and J usage is TRBJ1-5; TRBD1 is a possible D gene (5 bases). The CDR3 is 18 residues long. Germline-derived CDR1 and CDR2 are SNHLY and FYNNEI. V was trimmed by 3 bases and J by 7 bases, leaving 25 bases between them. CDR3 region: CASSDGPGGVKRRQPQHF. The DNA for the CDR3 is TGTGCCAGCAGTGACGGACCCGGGGGAGTGAAACGGCGCCAGCCCCAGCATTTT. Full variable domain (outside the CDR3, taken from reference TRBV2 and TRBJ1-5): EPEVTQTPSHQVTQMGQEVILRCVPISNHLYFYWYRQILGQKVEFLVSFYNNEISEKSEIFDDQFSVERPDGSNFTLKIRSTKLEDSAMYFCASSDGPGGVKRRQPQHFGDGTRLSIL.